The 8 T cell receptor beta chains below come from one sample, sequenced in a study of blood T cells in healthy people across ages. Through a sample-barcoded 5' primer and a J-beta primer mix, a second PCR was run for roughly 7 to 11 cycles. TCRdb re-derived calls from the 5' RACE reads in MiXCR, one entry per CDR3 protein. This table holds some 850,000 distinct CDR3 sequences, roughly 24% found once. The data were also submitted as part of a second study, on T cells of mothers and their children.

Sequenced material: blood. These receptors originate from a boy younger than 18 in good health.

Only a few counts were recorded for this clonotype. DNA of the CDR3: TGTGCCAGCAGCGCTGGGACTAGCTACGAGCAGTACTTC. This codes for CASSAGTSYEQYF. The rearrangement joins TRBV7-9 to TRBJ2-5; 8 nucleotides agree with TRBD2. The assigned J gene may be wrong: the sequence end matches TRBJ2-7 better. This CDR3 is 13 amino acids long. Germline V CDR1 and CDR2: SEHNR, FQNEAQ (reference sequence).

The chain links TRBV20-1 to TRBJ2-3; 11 nucleotides match TRBD2. Trimming took 0 bases from V and 6 from J; bases not matched to a gene: 8. The CDR3 loop spans 16 amino acids. The germline gives CDR1 DFQATT, CDR2 SNEGSKA (reference sequence). CDR3 nucleotides: TGCAGTGCTAGAGATTTCTTAGCGGGGGGGCCCGATACGCAGTATTTT. This sequence encodes CSARDFLAGGPDTQYF.

This sequence joins TRBV12-3 or TRBV12-4 and TRBJ1-1; D may be TRBD1 (5 bases). V was pared by 3 bases and J by 1 base, with 12 bases between. The CDR3 covers 15 residues. The CDR3 DNA is TGTGCCAGCAGTTTCCGACGCAGGGCGAACACTGAAGCTTTCTTT. Residues: CASSFRRRANTEAFF.

This chain joins TRBV27 and TRBJ2-5; D possibly corresponds to TRBD1 (6 bases). Germline lookup yields CDR1 MNHEY and CDR2 SMNVEV (reference sequence). V was trimmed by 6 bases and J by 4 bases, leaving 12 bases between them. This CDR3 spans 13 amino acids. This CDR3 is CASSPGHPETQYF. The CDR3 bases are TGTGCCAGCAGCCCGGGACATCCAGAGACCCAGTACTTC.

This clonotype has just a few counts. V usage is TRBV6-2 or TRBV6-3 and J usage is TRBJ1-2, with a tentative D call TRBD1 (5 bases). V was clipped by 0 bases and J by 4 bases, with 12 bases between them. Germline CDR1 MNHEY, CDR2 SVGEGT. The CDR3 is made up of 15 amino acids. As DNA, the CDR3 is TGTGCCAGCAGTTACTCGAAGCTCAGGGTCTATGGCTACACCTTC. It specifies CASSYSKLRVYGYTF.

This chain connects TRBV7-6 to TRBJ1-2, with TRBD1 matching over 9 bases. V dropped 5 bases and J dropped 7; count of bases not matched to a gene: 8. The germline gives CDR1 SGHVS, CDR2 FNYEAQ. The length of the CDR3 is 14 residues. CDR3 sequence reads: CASSDWTGEGGYTF. In nucleotides, the CDR3 is TGTGCCAGCAGCGACTGGACAGGGGAAGGTGGCTACACCTTC.

The chain uses TRBV6-1 and TRBJ2-1; 12 bases line up with TRBD1. CDR1 is MNHNS, CDR2 SASEGT, per germline. This CDR3 has 18 amino acids. V was clipped by 6 bases and J by 6 bases; unmatched bases: 15. The CDR3 bases are TGTGCCAGCAGCAAAGACTACGGGACAGGGGGCTTGGGCAATGAGCAGTTCTTC. Translated, it gives CASSKDYGTGGLGNEQFF.

On this clonotype: This may arise from a read error, as a much more abundant clone is one base away. The CDR3 sequence is CSAPPPGAARNIQYF. In nucleotides, the CDR3 is TGCAGTGCCCCTCCTCCGGGGGCGGCAAGAAACATTCAGTACTTC. This chain joins TRBV20-1 and TRBJ2-4; D could derive from TRBD1 or TRBD2 (6 bases each). Germline V lookup: CDR1 DFQATT, CDR2 SNEGSKA (reference sequence). V was clipped by 6 bases and J by 6 bases, with 21 bases between them. This CDR3 is 15 amino acids long.